The 21 T cell receptor beta chains given below trace back to one sample, sequenced in a study of blood T cell repertoires in COVID-19 (dated by TCRdb to 2020 to 2021). Library construction relied on the immunoSEQ multiplex PCR assay. TCRdb mirrors the immuneACCESS table, restricted to in-frame sequences. Some clones are absent from its copies; in checked studies, under half trace to an unresolved V gene, and the reason for the others is unknown. The table for this sample lists about 76,000 clones; about 88% of them were counted only once. Of the sample, approximately 1.4% is held by the ten largest clones. Input material: peripheral blood. These TCRs come from a man aged 50 to 59 with acute or convalescent COVID-19.

J is TRBJ2-7 and V is TRBV21-1; TRBD2 is taken as the D call from the table, unchecked against the DNA. TRBV21-1 is listed as a pseudogene. The CDR3 covers 20 residues. DNA of the CDR3: TGTGCCAGCAGCAAAGCTTATCCCTACCTTGGCGGGGGGTTCTGTCGGGAGCAGTACGTC. Protein product: CASSKAYPYLGGGFCREQYV.

The chain links TRBV5-6 to TRBJ2-7; tentative D call: TRBD1 (5 bases). Germline assignment: CDR1 SGHDT and CDR2 YYEEEE. V lost 4 bases to trimming and J lost 2 bases, with 13 bases between them. This CDR3 has 14 residues. The CDR3 region is CASSRLGQTYEQYV. CDR3 coding DNA: TGTGCCAGCAGCCGCCTGGGGCAGACCTACGAGCAGTACGTC.

This clone has only one observation. The CDR3 DNA reads TGTGCCAGCAGCACTAGAAGGACAGGTAGCTCCTACAATGAGCAGTTCTTC. This sequence encodes CASSTRRTGSSYNEQFF. This rearrangement joins TRBV9 to TRBJ2-1, with 7 bases that match TRBD1. J gave up 0 bases and V 4 bases, and 10 bases lay outside the gene matches. This CDR3 spans 17 amino acids. Germline CDR1 is SGDLS and CDR2 is YYNGEE.

This sequence joins TRBV28 and TRBJ1-1, with 8 positions matching TRBD1. The CDR3 has 13 residues. The germline gives CDR1 MDHEN, CDR2 SYDVKM. Trimming cost V 11 bases and J 1 base; bases outside gene matches: 6. The CDR3 here is CAGRDRSNTEAFF. The DNA of the CDR3 is TGTGCCGGACGGGACAGGTCGAACACTGAAGCTTTCTTT.

Turning to this clone: The junction shows a germline mismatch at one end, possibly a read error. This chain joins TRBV19 and TRBJ2-1; 9 nucleotides agree with TRBD2. This CDR3 region has 14 residues. Germline CDR1 reads LNHDA; CDR2 reads SQIVND (reference sequence). As DNA, the CDR3 is TGTGCCAGTAGAATAGCGGGGGCCTACAATGAGCAGTTCTTC. This translates into CASRIAGAYNEQFF.

The V call is TRBV10-3, the J call TRBJ2-1; the D gene is possibly TRBD2 (6 bases). The V end lost 3 bases, the J end lost 9 bases, and 15 bases lay between the germline ends. The germline V gene encodes CDR1 ENHRY and CDR2 SYGVKD. The CDR3 consists of 14 residues. CDR3 DNA: TGTGCCATCAGTGATCCGGGAGCTCGCGGTGAGCAGTTCTTC. Amino acids: CAISDPGARGEQFF.

V usage is TRBV20-1 and J usage is TRBJ2-2, with 8 bases that match TRBD2. Germline loops: CDR1 DFQATT, CDR2 SNEGSKA (reference sequence). The CDR3 length is 14 residues. Trimming removed 3 bases from V and 6 bases from J; junction bases left unmatched: 6. The CDR3 DNA sequence: TGCAGTGCTAGTTACGGGGGGGCCGCCGGGGAGCTGTTTTTT. It encodes CSASYGGAAGELFF.

This chain links TRBV5-5 with TRBJ2-7, with TRBD1 as a possible D gene (6 bases). CDR3 size: 14 residues. Germline lookup yields CDR1 SGHKS and CDR2 YYEKEE (reference sequence). V was cut by 4 bases and J by 2 bases, with 13 bases left in between. The chain's CDR3 is CASSPGQPPYEQYF. The CDR3 DNA reads as TGTGCCAGCAGCCCTGGACAGCCGCCCTACGAGCAGTACTTC.

V is TRBV6-6 and J is TRBJ2-7; D not certain. This CDR3 has 12 residues. Germline V gives CDR1 MNHNY, CDR2 SVGAGI (reference sequence). Trimming removed 2 bases at V and 1 base at J, with 3 bases between. CDR3 amino acids: CASSYTSYEQYF. The CDR3, as DNA: TGTGCCAGCAGTTACACTTCCTACGAGCAGTACTTC.

The chain uses TRBV30 and TRBJ2-7, with 8 nucleotides matching TRBD2. Germline CDR1 and CDR2: GTSNPN and SVGIG (reference sequence). The CDR3 sequence is 15 residues long. Losses at the gene ends were 1 base for V and 1 base for J; bases not matched to a gene: 6. CDR3 coding DNA: TGTGCCTGGAGTGGGGGGCGCGGGAGGTCCTACGAGCAGTACTTC. Translated: CAWSGGRGRSYEQYF.

This clone was seen a handful of times. This chain links TRBV5-6 with TRBJ2-2; 13 nucleotides line up with TRBD2. With V trimmed by 1 base and J by 4 bases, 4 bases remained unmatched. The CDR3 runs to 17 residues. The germline V gene has CDR1 SGHDT and CDR2 YYEEEE. As DNA, the CDR3 is TGTGCCAGCAGCTTGAGACTAGCGGGGGGCTTCACCGGGGAGCTGTTTTTT. It codes for CASSLRLAGGFTGELFF.

With regard to this clone: At one end the junction does not follow the germline gene, possibly because of a read error. This chain links TRBV5-6 with TRBJ1-5; 7 nucleotides line up with TRBD1. CDR3 size: 14 residues. CDR1 and CDR2 (germline): SGHDT, YYEEEE. The CDR3, as DNA: TGTGCCAGCAGATTGGGACAGCACAATCAGCCCCAGCATTTT. This encodes CASRLGQHNQPQHF.

The rearrangement links TRBV5-1 to TRBJ2-7, with 11 bases fitting TRBD2. The CDR3 contains 16 residues. Germline lookup yields CDR1 SGHRS and CDR2 YFSETQ. V shed 3 bases, J shed 1 base, and the junction held 6 bases outside the gene matches. The CDR3 spells CASSYRTSGPSYEQYF. Written as DNA, the CDR3 is TGCGCCAGCAGCTATAGGACTAGCGGGCCTTCCTACGAGCAGTACTTC.

This clone was picked up a small number of times. The rearrangement joins TRBV7-2 to TRBJ2-1; unclear D gene. This CDR3 spans 15 amino acids. The V gene lost 5 bases and the J gene lost 4 bases, with 15 bases spanning the gap. Germline CDR1 and CDR2: SGHTA and FQGNSA. The CDR3 nucleotides are TGTGCCAGCAGCCTCTACGGCGGAGATTACAATGAGCAGTTCTTC. Protein product: CASSLYGGDYNEQFF.

This chain uses TRBV6-2 or TRBV6-3 with TRBJ2-1; weak D call: TRBD2 (5 bases). The V end lost 5 bases, the J end lost 4 bases, and 15 bases lay between the germline ends. CDR3 length: 15 residues. Germline values: CDR1 MNHEY, CDR2 SVGEGT. The CDR3 DNA is TGTGCCAGCAGTCCGAGAGGGTTCGCGTACAATGAGCAGTTCTTC. Protein: CASSPRGFAYNEQFF.

This rearrangement joins TRBV3-1 (or the pseudogene TRBV3-2) to TRBJ1-1; D is perhaps TRBD1 (6 bases). The CDR3 is 11 residues long. CDR1 is LGHDT and CDR2 is YNNKEL in the germline V gene (reference sequence). Trimming cost V 4 bases and J 8 bases, with 8 bases left between them. The CDR3 loop reads CASSRGTEAFF. CDR3 bases: TGTGCCAGCAGCCGGGGGACAGAAGCTTTCTTT.

This clone was detected a few times. The rearrangement links TRBV25-1 to TRBJ2-7, with D tentatively TRBD1 (6 bases). Trimming took 3 bases from V and 7 from J, leaving 13 bases between them. The CDR3 is 13 residues long. Germline V gene data show CDR1 as MGHDK and CDR2 as SYGVNS. The CDR3 nucleotides read TGTGCCAGCAGTGACAGGGGTCGAAGGGAGCAGTACGTC. Its protein is CASSDRGRREQYV.

V is TRBV18 and J is TRBJ2-7; 7 bases are a match to TRBD1. Germline lookup yields CDR1 KGHSH and CDR2 LQKENI. This CDR3 is built from 14 residues. Trimming at V came to 1 base and at J to 1 base, leaving 1 base not matched to a gene. In nucleotides, the CDR3 is TGTGCCAGCTCACCACAGGGGGCGTCCTACGAGCAGTACGTC. Translating gives CASSPQGASYEQYV.

CDR3 sequence (DNA): TGTGCCAGCTCACCCCCCCGGGACAGTGCCCCAGATACGCAGTATTTT. This gives the protein CASSPPRDSAPDTQYF. The V call is TRBV18, the J call TRBJ2-3; 7 bases fit TRBD1. The CDR3 has 16 residues. V lost 3 bases, J lost 4 bases, and 10 bases stayed unmatched. From germline, CDR1 is KGHSH and CDR2 LQKENI.

The CDR3 is CASSYFGTGELFF. CDR3 nucleotide sequence: TGTGCCAGTAGTTACTTCGGCACCGGGGAGCTGTTTTTT. The chain links TRBV19 to TRBJ2-2; no clear D gene. This CDR3 has 13 amino acids. Between the trimmed V and J ends, which lost 5 bases and 4 bases, there was a span of 8 bases. In germline, CDR1 is LNHDA, CDR2 SQIVND (reference sequence). The whole variable domain, remainder taken from reference TRBV19 and TRBJ2-2, is DGGITQSPKYLFRKEGQNVTLSCEQNLNHDAMYWYRQDPGQGLRLIYYSQIVNDFQKGDIAEGYSVSREKKESFPLTVTSAQKNPTAFYLCASSYFGTGELFFGEGSRLTVL.

The rearrangement uses TRBV15 and TRBJ2-5; possible D gene TRBD1, 7 bases. The CDR3 spans 17 residues. Trimming took 0 bases from V and 5 from J, leaving 19 bases between them. Germline CDR1 reads LNHNV; CDR2 reads YYDKDF (reference sequence). CDR3 sequence (DNA): TGTGCCACCAGCAGAGAATCTCGATGGCAGGGGGGTGAGACCCAGTACTTC. Residues: CATSRESRWQGGETQYF.